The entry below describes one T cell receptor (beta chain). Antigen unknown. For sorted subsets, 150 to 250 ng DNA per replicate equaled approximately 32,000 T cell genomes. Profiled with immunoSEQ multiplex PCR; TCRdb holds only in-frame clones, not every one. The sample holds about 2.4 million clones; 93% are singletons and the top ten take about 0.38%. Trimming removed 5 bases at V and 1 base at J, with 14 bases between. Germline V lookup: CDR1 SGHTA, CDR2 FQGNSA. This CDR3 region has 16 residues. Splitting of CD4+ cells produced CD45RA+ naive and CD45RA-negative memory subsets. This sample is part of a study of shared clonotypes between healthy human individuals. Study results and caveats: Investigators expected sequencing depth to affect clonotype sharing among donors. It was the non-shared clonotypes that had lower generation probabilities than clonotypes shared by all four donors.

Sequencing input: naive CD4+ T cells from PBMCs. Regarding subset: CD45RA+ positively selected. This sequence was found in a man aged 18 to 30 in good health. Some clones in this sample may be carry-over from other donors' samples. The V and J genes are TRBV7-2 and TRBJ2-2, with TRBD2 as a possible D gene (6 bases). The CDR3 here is CASSRRERVNTGELFF. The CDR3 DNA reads TGTGCCAGCAGCCGCCGAGAGCGGGTGAACACCGGGGAGCTGTTTTTT.